Listed here are 30 T cell receptor beta chains from one sample, sequenced in a study of blood T cell repertoires in COVID-19. Using immunoSEQ multiplex PCR, the repertoire was profiled, and TCRdb retains in-frame clones only, with some absent. The table includes 11,000 to 15,000 clones, 84% detected once. The sample taken for sequencing was peripheral blood. These receptors were collected from a man in his fifties with active COVID-19.

The V and J genes are TRBV6-1 and TRBJ2-3; TRBD2 matches 10 bases. V shed 8 bases and J 2 bases; nucleotides not matched to a gene: 4. Germline assignment: CDR1 MNHNS and CDR2 SASEGT. This CDR3 has 14 residues. CDR3 amino acids: CASRTSGNTDTQYF. The CDR3 DNA follows: TGTGCCAGCCGCACTAGCGGGAACACAGATACGCAGTATTTT.

This clone was observed a single time. The chain uses TRBV24-1 and TRBJ2-3, with 9 nucleotides matching TRBD2. J gave up 4 bases and V 3 bases, and 13 bases lay outside the gene matches. CDR1 is KGHDR, CDR2 SFDVKD, per germline. The CDR3 spans 18 residues. The CDR3 coding sequence is TGTGCCACCAGTGATACTAATCTGGGGCGGGAGGGCCCAGATACGCAGTATTTT. Its protein is CATSDTNLGREGPDTQYF.

This sequence joins TRBV9 and TRBJ2-2; D is possibly TRBD1 (6 bases). Germline lookup yields CDR1 SGDLS and CDR2 YYNGEE. The CDR3 runs to 19 residues. V shed 3 bases and J shed 3 bases, with 24 bases lying between them. The CDR3 reads CASSDQVGEGSGDTGELFF. CDR3 nucleotide sequence: TGTGCCAGCAGCGACCAGGTGGGGGAAGGGTCAGGGGACACCGGGGAGCTGTTTTTT.

This clone has just one count. The chain recombines TRBV9 with TRBJ2-5; 8 bases are a match to TRBD1. The CDR3 consists of 16 residues. V shed 2 bases and J 2 bases; nucleotides not matched to a gene: 8. From germline, CDR1 is SGDLS and CDR2 YYNGEE. CDR3 protein: CASSVIDRGPQETQYF. In DNA, the CDR3 is TGTGCCAGCAGCGTCATCGACAGGGGTCCACAAGAGACCCAGTACTTC.

This rearrangement joins TRBV4-1 to TRBJ1-3; D remains ambiguous. The CDR3 totals 16 residues. V was clipped by 3 bases and J by 1 base, with 13 bases between them. Per the germline V gene, CDR1 is MGHRA and CDR2 is YSYEKL. For the CDR3, the DNA is TGCGCCAGCAGCCACCCCGCCTGGAGGTCTGGAAACACCATATATTTT. Translated: CASSHPAWRSGNTIYF.

The chain combines TRBV5-6 with TRBJ2-3, with 9 bases that match TRBD2. The CDR3 runs to 16 residues. Germline CDR1 is SGHDT and CDR2 is YYEEEE. The V and J ends lost 3 bases and 2 bases, in that order; junction bases with no gene match: 7. The CDR3 DNA reads as TGTGCCAGCAGCTCCCTAGCGGGACTAGCCACAGATACGCAGTATTTT. Translated: CASSSLAGLATDTQYF.

V usage is TRBV7-6 and J usage is TRBJ2-3, with D possibly being TRBD1 (5 bases). V was clipped by 1 base and J by 5 bases, with 19 bases between them. CDR3 length: 17 residues. In germline, CDR1 is SGHVS, CDR2 FNYEAQ. CDR3 amino acids: CASSLGPAGQTGDTQYF. The CDR3 coding sequence is TGTGCCAGCAGCTTAGGGCCAGCAGGGCAGACGGGAGATACGCAGTATTTT. The entire variable domain, with the rest obtained from reference TRBV7-6 and TRBJ2-3, is as follows: GAGVSQSPRYKVTKRGQDVALRCDPISGHVSLYWYRQALGQGPEFLTYFNYEAQQDKSGLPNDRFSAERPEGSISTLTIQRTEQRDSAMYRCASSLGPAGQTGDTQYFGPGTRLTVL.

In this sample, this clone is medium-sized (0.01 to 0.1%). The rearrangement uses TRBV7-7 and TRBJ2-1; 12 positions agree with TRBD2. The germline V gene has CDR1 SSHAT and CDR2 FNYEAQ (reference sequence). After removal of 4 bases from V and 2 bases from J, the junction contained 15 bases not matched to a gene. This CDR3 has 20 residues. The CDR3 bases are TGTGCCAGCAGCTCGAAACTTCTAGCGGGAGGGCCCCCTACCTACAATGAGCAGTTCTTC. This gives the protein CASSSKLLAGGPPTYNEQFF.

V is TRBV10-2 and J is TRBJ2-3; D not resolved. Looked up from germline, CDR1 is WSHSY and CDR2 is SAAADI. Trimming pared 0 bases from V and 4 bases from J, leaving 11 bases between. There are 15 residues in the CDR3. The CDR3 region is CASSESLVSADTQYF. In DNA form, the CDR3 reads TGCGCCAGCAGTGAGTCGCTGGTTTCGGCAGATACGCAGTATTTT.

The chain uses TRBV9 and TRBJ2-2; the D is unclear. The CDR3 contains 12 residues. The germline V gene encodes CDR1 SGDLS and CDR2 YYNGEE. V was shortened by 5 bases and J by 4 bases, with 6 bases between the two germline ends. Here the CDR3 DNA reads TGTGCCAGCAGACCTAGCACCGGGGAGCTGTTTTTT. It specifies CASRPSTGELFF.

V and J are TRBV27 and TRBJ1-5; TRBD1 agrees at 7 bases. Germline V lookup: CDR1 MNHEY, CDR2 SMNVEV (reference sequence). Germline trimming cut 5 bases from V and 6 bases from J; bases unmatched to any gene: 4. CDR3 length: 13 residues. The CDR3 reads CASSAGGGQPQHF. In nucleotides, the CDR3 is TGTGCCAGCAGTGCAGGGGGAGGTCAGCCCCAGCATTTT.

Notes on this clone: The same CDR3 also results from other DNA sequences found in this sample. The chain combines TRBV27 with TRBJ2-5; possible D gene TRBD1, 5 bases. The ends were cut back, 5 bases at V and 3 bases at J, with 10 bases in the middle. Germline V CDR1 and CDR2: MNHEY, SMNVEV (reference sequence). This CDR3 is built from 13 residues. CDR3 region: CASSPTVEETQYF. For the CDR3, the DNA is TGTGCCAGCAGTCCGACAGTCGAAGAGACCCAGTACTTC.

In DNA form, the CDR3 reads TGTGCCAGCAGCGTCAACCCCGGAGAGACCCAGTACTTC. Residues: CASSVNPGETQYF. The chain recombines TRBV6-5 with TRBJ2-5, with D unclear. The CDR3 spans 13 residues. V was cut by 6 bases and J by 4 bases, with 12 bases left in between. Germline assignment: CDR1 MNHEY and CDR2 SVGAGI.

The CDR3: CATSDPGSDEQYF. Here the CDR3 DNA reads TGTGCCACCAGTGACCCCGGGAGCGACGAGCAGTACTTC. This chain links TRBV24-1 with TRBJ2-7, with D perhaps TRBD2 (6 bases). Looked up from germline, CDR1 is KGHDR and CDR2 is SFDVKD. V was pared by 4 bases and J by 5 bases, with 11 bases between. CDR3 length: 13 amino acids.

This clone has only one observation. The chain combines TRBV28 with TRBJ2-1; 16 nucleotides line up with TRBD2. The CDR3 contains 17 residues. The germline V gene encodes CDR1 MDHEN and CDR2 SYDVKM. The junction had 9 bases not matched to a gene; V was cut back by 6 bases and J by 7 bases. CDR3 sequence reads: CASSPLGTSGRVNEQFF. CDR3 DNA: TGTGCCAGCAGCCCCCTTGGGACTAGCGGGAGGGTTAATGAGCAGTTCTTC.

The chain joins TRBV5-4 to TRBJ2-7; tentatively, D is TRBD2 (7 bases). CDR1 and CDR2 from the germline V gene are SGHNT and YYREEE (reference sequence). V lost 2 bases and J 3 bases, leaving 12 bases between the germline ends. This CDR3 spans 14 amino acids. The CDR3 loop is CASSFRGASYEQYF. Here the CDR3 DNA reads TGTGCCAGCAGCTTCCGGGGGGCTAGCTACGAGCAGTACTTC.

This clone was seen a few times. The chain carries TRBV2 and TRBJ1-5; tentative D call: TRBD1 (6 bases). The V end was cut by 3 bases, the J end by 4 bases, with 10 bases between. The CDR3 spans 14 residues. CDR1 is SNHLY, CDR2 FYNNEI, per germline. This CDR3 reads CASSDRGRNQPQHF. CDR3 nucleotide sequence: TGTGCCAGCAGTGACAGGGGTCGAAATCAGCCCCAGCATTTT.

The chain is built from TRBV30 and TRBJ2-7; 8 bases agree with TRBD2. Germline V gene lookup returns CDR1 GTSNPN and CDR2 SVGIG (reference sequence). The CDR3 has 14 residues. J lost 6 bases, V lost 5 bases, and 12 bases had no gene match. CDR3 coding DNA: TGTGCCTGGGCCTACGGGGGGGTTGCGGGCGAGCAGTACTTC. Translating it yields CAWAYGGVAGEQYF.

In its sample, this clone was seen a few times. V and J are TRBV4-2 and TRBJ2-1; 11 nucleotides align to TRBD2. Germline CDR1 LGHNA, CDR2 YNFKEQ. The J segment lost 3 bases and the V segment lost 4 bases, leaving 5 bases of the junction unmatched. The CDR3 has 16 amino acids. Here the CDR3 reads CASSLGLAEIYNEQFF. CDR3 nucleotides: TGTGCCAGCAGCCTGGGACTAGCGGAGATCTACAATGAGCAGTTCTTC.

The chain employs TRBV28 and TRBJ2-3; 10 nucleotides line up with TRBD2. The germline V gene encodes CDR1 MDHEN and CDR2 SYDVKM. V shed 5 bases, J shed 10 bases, and the junction held 15 bases outside the gene matches. CDR3 length equals 16 residues. CDR3 sequence (DNA): TGTGCCAGCAGTACCGTACTAGCGGGATTCGGGGAGGCGCAGTATTTT. It codes for CASSTVLAGFGEAQYF.

This clone turned up a few times. The V and J genes are TRBV29-1 and TRBJ2-3, with a tentative D call TRBD2 (6 bases). This CDR3 comprises 13 residues. Trimming pared 7 bases from V and 2 bases from J, leaving 13 bases between. Germline V CDR1 and CDR2: SQVTM, ANQGSEA. The CDR3 bases are TGCAGCGCCGCCGGGGGAAACACAGATACGCAGTATTTT. This gives the protein CSAAGGNTDTQYF.

This chain uses TRBV7-3 with TRBJ2-3, with TRBD2 matching over 13 bases. The length of the CDR3 is 21 residues. Germline V gene lookup returns CDR1 SGHTA and CDR2 FQGTGA. After removal of 5 bases from V and 4 bases from J, the junction contained 21 bases not matched to a gene. CDR3 sequence (DNA): TGTGCCAGCAGCCCCCTCTCACTAGCGGGAGGGCAATTGTTACCACCAGATACGCAGTATTTT. Protein product: CASSPLSLAGGQLLPPDTQYF.

The V and J genes are TRBV27 and TRBJ1-1, with D possibly being TRBD1 (5 bases). This CDR3 is built from 14 residues. The ends were cut back, 8 bases at V and 5 bases at J, with 18 bases in the middle. Germline CDR1 is MNHEY and CDR2 is SMNVEV (reference sequence). CDR3 sequence (DNA): TGTGCCAGCGCAGGTGGTTGGGGGGGGACTGAAGCTTTCTTT. Amino acid sequence: CASAGGWGGTEAFF.

The chain carries TRBV5-4 and TRBJ2-5, with a weak D call TRBD2 (7 bases). Germline V CDR1 and CDR2: SGHNT, YYREEE (reference sequence). V lost 4 bases and J lost 1, with 17 bases in between. The CDR3 is 16 residues long. The CDR3 nucleotides are TGTGCCAGCAGCCCTTGGGGGGGCTCCCTCCAAGAGACCCAGTACTTC. This encodes CASSPWGGSLQETQYF.

J is TRBJ1-5 and V is TRBV27, with 9 bases fitting TRBD1. The CDR3 runs 15 residues. The V and J ends lost 6 bases and 6 bases, in that order; junction bases with no gene match: 9. Germline CDR1 and CDR2: MNHEY and SMNVEV (reference sequence). In DNA, the CDR3 is TGTGCCAGCAGCTCCTATACAGGGGGCGGTCAGCCCCAGCATTTT. Its protein is CASSSYTGGGQPQHF.

This sequence joins TRBV11-2 and TRBJ2-1; tentative D call: TRBD1 (6 bases). Trimming pared 8 bases from V and 9 bases from J, leaving 14 bases between. The CDR3 has 12 amino acids. Germline values: CDR1 SGHAT, CDR2 FQNNGV. The CDR3, as DNA: TGTGCCAGCCGAGGGGGTTGGGGTGAGCAGTTCTTC. Translating it yields CASRGGWGEQFF.

CDR3 protein: CASRGGRYDEQFF. DNA of the CDR3: TGTGCCAGCAGGGGCGGGAGGTACGATGAGCAGTTCTTC. J is TRBJ2-1 and V is TRBV27, with 8 bases that match TRBD2. V lost 6 bases and J lost 8; bases outside the gene matches: 6. The CDR3 runs to 13 residues. Germline assignment: CDR1 MNHEY and CDR2 SMNVEV (reference sequence).

This chain uses TRBV28 with TRBJ2-5; TRBD1 is a possible D gene (6 bases). This CDR3 has 13 amino acids. V was cut by 4 bases and J by 3 bases, with 9 bases left in between. The germline V gene has CDR1 MDHEN and CDR2 SYDVKM. CDR3 sequence reads: CASSSRGEETQYF. The CDR3 region has the DNA TGTGCCAGCAGTTCCAGGGGTGAAGAGACCCAGTACTTC.

The rearrangement uses TRBV5-6 and TRBJ2-2, with 11 bases aligning to TRBD2. V lost 0 bases and J lost 5; bases outside the gene matches: 6. The CDR3 runs 17 residues. Germline V lookup: CDR1 SGHDT, CDR2 YYEEEE. CDR3 region: CASSLATSGSWTGELFF. The DNA of the CDR3 is TGTGCCAGCAGCTTGGCCACTAGCGGGAGTTGGACCGGGGAGCTGTTTTTT.

This clone was recorded once. The chain carries TRBV5-1 and TRBJ1-1; maybe TRBD1 (6 bases). Germline loops: CDR1 SGHRS, CDR2 YFSETQ. The CDR3 runs to 15 residues. V was trimmed by 7 bases and J by 3 bases, leaving 19 bases between them. The CDR3 here is CASALTGIEYTEAFF. The CDR3 nucleotides read TGCGCCAGCGCCTTAACAGGGATCGAGTACACTGAAGCTTTCTTT.